The present entry profiles one TCR beta chain with its context. Amplification used 60 Vbeta primers and 13 Jbeta primers. Sequencing used immunoSEQ multiplex PCR; TCRdb keeps in-frame clones, though not all of them. The sample shows 200,000 or so clones, roughly 79% of them seen only once. This record comes from a study of cytomegalovirus exposure and HLA in healthy donors. This CDR3 has 16 residues. CDR1 is SGHTA and CDR2 is FQGNSA in the germline V gene. V trimming: 2 bases; J trimming: 0 bases; junction bases outside the gene matches: 3. The receptor comes from a man in his late teens or twenties in good health and CMV-seronegative. The sequencing input was PBMCs. The chain has TRBV7-2 and TRBJ2-3; TRBD2 agrees at 9 bases. In DNA, the CDR3 is TGTGCCAGCAGCTTAATGCGGGAGGGTAGCACAGATACGCAGTATTTT. Amino acid sequence: CASSLMREGSTDTQYF.